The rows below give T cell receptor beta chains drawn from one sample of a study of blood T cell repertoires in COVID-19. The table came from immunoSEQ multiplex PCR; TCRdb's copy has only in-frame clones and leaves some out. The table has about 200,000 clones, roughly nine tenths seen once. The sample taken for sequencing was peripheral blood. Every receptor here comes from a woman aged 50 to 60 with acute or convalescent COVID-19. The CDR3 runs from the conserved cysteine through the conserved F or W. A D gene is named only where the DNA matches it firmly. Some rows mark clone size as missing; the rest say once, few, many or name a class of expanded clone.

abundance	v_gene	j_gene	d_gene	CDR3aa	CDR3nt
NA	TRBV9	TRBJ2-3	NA	CASSVGGSTSTDTQYF	TGTGCCAGCAGCGTAGGGGGCAGTACTAGCACAGATACGCAGTATTTT
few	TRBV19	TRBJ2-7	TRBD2	CASSMRGVNYEQYF	TGTGCCAGTAGTATGCGGGGGGTGAACTACGAGCAGTACTTC
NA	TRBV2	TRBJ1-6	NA	CASTGGAGESPLHF	TGTGCCAGCACAGGCGGGGCGGGTGAATCACCCCTCCACTTT
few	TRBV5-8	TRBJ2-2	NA	CASSFHRAINTGELFF	TGTGCCAGCAGCTTCCACAGGGCCATTAACACCGGGGAGCTGTTTTTT
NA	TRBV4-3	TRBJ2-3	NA	CASSQDRRLSTDTQYF	TGCGCCAGCAGCCAAGATCGAAGACTTTCCACAGATACGCAGTATTTT
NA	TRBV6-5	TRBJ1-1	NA	CASSRNTEAFF	TGTGCCAGCAGCCGTAACACTGAAGCTTTCTTT
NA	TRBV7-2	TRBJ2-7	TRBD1	CASSLAGTAEFYEQYF	TGTGCCAGCAGCTTAGCCGGGACAGCTGAATTCTACGAGCAGTACTTC
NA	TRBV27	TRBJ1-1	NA	CASSSLLGAPEAFF	TGTGCCAGCAGTTCCCTCTTAGGGGCCCCTGAAGCTTTCTTT
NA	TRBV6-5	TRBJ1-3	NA	CASSYSEELDTIYF	TGTGCCAGCAGTTACTCAGAAGAGTTAGACACCATATATTTT
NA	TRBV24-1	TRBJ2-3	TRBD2	CATSAGRGTTQYF	TGTGCCACCAGTGCCGGGAGGGGGACCACGCAGTATTTT
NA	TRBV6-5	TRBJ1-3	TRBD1	CASRLTGGNTIYF	TGTGCCAGCAGGCTGACAGGGGGAAACACCATATATTTT
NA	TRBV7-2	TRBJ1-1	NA	CASSLSNSGWGEAFF	TGTGCCAGCAGCTTATCAAATTCGGGGTGGGGTGAAGCTTTCTTT
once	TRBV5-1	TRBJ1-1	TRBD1	CASSGAGGVESTEAFF	TGCGCCAGCAGCGGGGCAGGGGGCGTAGAGTCCACTGAAGCTTTCTTT
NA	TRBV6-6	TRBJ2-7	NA	CASSYLQVSYEQYF	TGTGCCAGCAGTTACTTGCAGGTCTCCTACGAGCAGTACTTC
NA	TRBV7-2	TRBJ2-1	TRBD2	CASSTTSGRAGEQFF	TGTGCCAGCAGCACCACTAGCGGGAGGGCCGGTGAGCAGTTCTTC
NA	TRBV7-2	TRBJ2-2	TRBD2	CASSPPGLTNTGELFF	TGTGCCAGCAGCCCCCCGGGACTAACCAACACCGGGGAGCTGTTTTTT
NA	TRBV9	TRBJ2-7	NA	CASSGEGAYVEQYF	TGTGCCAGCAGCGGAGAGGGAGCCTATGTCGAGCAGTACTTC
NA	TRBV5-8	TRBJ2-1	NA	CASSLTQGTGSYNEQFF	TGTGCCAGCAGCCTAACACAGGGTACGGGGTCCTACAATGAGCAGTTCTTC
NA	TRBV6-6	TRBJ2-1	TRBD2	CASSRAGTSGGSYNEQFF	TGTGCCAGCAGTCGTGCCGGGACTAGCGGGGGGTCTTACAATGAGCAGTTCTTC
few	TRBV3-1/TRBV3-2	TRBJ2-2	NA	CASSRGTGELFF	TGTGCCAGCTCTAGGGGCACCGGGGAGCTGTTTTTT
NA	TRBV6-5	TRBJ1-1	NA	CASRSTVNTEAFF	TGTGCCAGCAGATCTACAGTGAACACTGAAGCTTTCTTT
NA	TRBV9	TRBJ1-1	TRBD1	CASSGDRDTEAFF	TGTGCCAGCAGCGGAGACAGGGATACTGAAGCTTTCTTT
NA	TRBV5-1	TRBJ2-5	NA	CASSLAWVGETQYF	TGCGCCAGCAGCTTGGCGTGGGTGGGCGAGACCCAGTACTTC
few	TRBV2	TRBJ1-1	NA	CASSEAVYMNTEAFF	TGTGCCAGCAGTGAAGCAGTATACATGAACACTGAAGCTTTCTTT
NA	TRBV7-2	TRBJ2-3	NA	CASSFRVDTQYF	TGTGCCAGCAGCTTCAGGGTCGATACGCAGTATTTT
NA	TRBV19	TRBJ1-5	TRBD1	CASSWDSGNQPQHF	TGTGCCAGTAGTTGGGACAGTGGCAATCAGCCCCAGCATTTT
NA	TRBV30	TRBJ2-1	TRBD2	CAWSVASGSYNEQFF	TGTGCCTGGAGTGTGGCTAGCGGGTCCTACAATGAGCAGTTCTTC
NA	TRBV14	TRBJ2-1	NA	CASSQRSYNEQFF	TGTGCCAGCAGCCAACGCTCCTACAATGAGCAGTTCTTC
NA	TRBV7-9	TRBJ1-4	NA	CASSLYRSTNEKLFF	TGTGCCAGCAGCCTGTACAGGTCTACTAATGAAAAACTGTTTTTT
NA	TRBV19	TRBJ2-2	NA	CALLGNTGELFF	TGTGCCCTTCTCGGGAACACCGGGGAGCTGTTTTTT
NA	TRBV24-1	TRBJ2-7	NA	CATSDSQAYEQYF	TGTGCCACCAGTGATTCACAGGCCTACGAGCAGTACTTC
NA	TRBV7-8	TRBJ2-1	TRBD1	CASSIGTAYNEQFF	TGTGCCAGCAGCATAGGGACAGCCTACAATGAGCAGTTCTTC
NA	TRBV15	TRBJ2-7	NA	CATSKPGSLAYEQYF	TGTGCCACCAGCAAACCAGGAAGTCTGGCCTACGAGCAGTACTTC
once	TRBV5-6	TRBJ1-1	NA	CASSFRQTSNTEAFF	TGTGCCAGCAGCTTTAGACAGACCTCTAACACTGAAGCTTTCTTT
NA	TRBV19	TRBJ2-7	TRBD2	CASSILGREGAYEQYF	TGTGCCAGTAGTATATTAGGGCGGGAGGGCGCCTACGAGCAGTACTTC
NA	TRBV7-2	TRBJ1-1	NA	CASSRKGDTEAFF	TGTGCCAGCAGTCGCAAAGGGGACACTGAAGCTTTCTTT
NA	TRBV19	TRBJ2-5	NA	CASSPGETSYQETQYF	TGTGCCAGTAGTCCCGGGGAGACCTCGTACCAAGAGACCCAGTACTTC
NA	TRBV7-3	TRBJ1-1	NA	CASSYLGISNTEAFF	TGTGCCAGCAGCTACCTCGGGATCTCCAACACTGAAGCTTTCTTT
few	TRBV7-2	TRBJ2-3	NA	CASSLMGLSTDTQYF	TGTGCCAGCAGCTTAATGGGACTTAGCACAGATACGCAGTATTTT
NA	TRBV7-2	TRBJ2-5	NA	CASRPGVQETQYF	TGTGCCAGCAGGCCGGGGGTCCAAGAGACCCAGTACTTC
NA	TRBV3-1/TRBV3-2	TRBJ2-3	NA	CASSQGSTQYF	TGTGCCAGCAGCCAAGGTTCGACGCAGTATTTT
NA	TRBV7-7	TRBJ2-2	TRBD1	CASDPTGARTGELFF	TGTGCCAGCGACCCGACAGGGGCGAGGACCGGGGAGCTGTTTTTT
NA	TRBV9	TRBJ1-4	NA	CASSPDRSATNEKLFF	TGTGCCAGCAGCCCCGACAGGAGTGCAACTAATGAAAAACTGTTTTTT
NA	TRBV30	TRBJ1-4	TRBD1	CAWMWGGQGYEKLFF	TGTGCCTGGATGTGGGGGGGACAGGGCTATGAAAAACTGTTTTTT
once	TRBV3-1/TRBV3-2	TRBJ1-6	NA	CASSQDDSLNSPLHF	TGTGCCAGCAGCCAAGATGACAGTCTTAATTCACCCCTCCACTTT
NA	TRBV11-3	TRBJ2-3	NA	CASSFAREDTQYF	TGTGCCAGCAGCTTCGCCAGGGAAGATACGCAGTATTTT
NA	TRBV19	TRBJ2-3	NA	CASARGRGEDTQYF	TGTGCCAGTGCCCGGGGCAGGGGGGAGGATACGCAGTATTTT
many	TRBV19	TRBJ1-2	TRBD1	CASSTRAGGFGYTF	TGTGCCAGTAGTACAAGGGCAGGGGGCTTTGGCTACACCTTC